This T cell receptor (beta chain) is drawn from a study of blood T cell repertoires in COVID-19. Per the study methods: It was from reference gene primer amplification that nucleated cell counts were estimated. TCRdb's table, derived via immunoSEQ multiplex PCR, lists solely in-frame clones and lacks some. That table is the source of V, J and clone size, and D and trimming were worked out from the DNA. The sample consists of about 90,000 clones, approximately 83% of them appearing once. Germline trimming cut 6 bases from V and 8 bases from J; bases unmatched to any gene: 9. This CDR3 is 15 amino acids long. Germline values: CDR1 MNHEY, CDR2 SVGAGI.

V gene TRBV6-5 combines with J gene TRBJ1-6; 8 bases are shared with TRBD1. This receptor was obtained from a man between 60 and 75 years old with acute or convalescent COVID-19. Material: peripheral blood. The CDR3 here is CASRVDRVTYSPLHF. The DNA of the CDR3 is TGTGCCAGCAGAGTGGACAGGGTAACATATTCACCCCTCCACTTT.